The present T cell receptor beta chain was sequenced within a study of identical twins. From germline, CDR1 is SGHKS and CDR2 YYEKEE (reference sequence). CDR3 length equals 14 residues. The V end lost 0 bases, the J end lost 9 bases, and 15 bases lay between the germline ends. This clonotype was observed a handful of times. Its antigen is unknown. Each CDR3 protein is one row after TCRdb ran MiXCR on the 5' RACE reads. This sample has some 240,000 distinct CDR3 sequences, with about 11% found just once. Study outcomes and limitations: Twin pairs had excess sharing that was weaker in beta out-of-frame sequences.

This TCR came from a man between 50 and 59 years old in good health. The sequencing sample was made of memory T cells sorted from blood. The rearrangement links TRBV5-5 to TRBJ2-5; no definite D call. For the CDR3, the DNA is TGTGCCAGCAGCTTGGAGCCCCCGCGACCGGCCCAGTACTTC. Its translation is CASSLEPPRPAQYF.